This T cell receptor beta chain was sequenced during a study of CD8 T cells in Susac syndrome. The authors reverse transcribed roughly 0.5 to 1 ug RNA with random hexamers. TCRdb independently ran MiXCR on the immunoSEQ multiplex PCR reads; one entry per CDR3 protein. Of 150,000 or so distinct CDR3 sequences in the sample, around 94% were seen once. This CDR3 spans 14 amino acids. In germline, CDR1 is SGHDN, CDR2 FVKESK. V was clipped by 1 base and J by 7 bases, with 13 bases between them. FACS enriched CD8+ TEMRA cells, while bulk CD8+ and CD4+ were negatively isolated. The chain uses TRBV14 and TRBJ1-2, with D perhaps matching TRBD1 (5 bases). The TCR was taken from a human donor in good health. Sequenced: CD4+ T cells from PBMCs. For the CDR3, the DNA is TGTGCCAGCAGCCAAGGCGGGGGAAGTCGTGGCTACACCTTC. Translated: CASSQGGGSRGYTF.